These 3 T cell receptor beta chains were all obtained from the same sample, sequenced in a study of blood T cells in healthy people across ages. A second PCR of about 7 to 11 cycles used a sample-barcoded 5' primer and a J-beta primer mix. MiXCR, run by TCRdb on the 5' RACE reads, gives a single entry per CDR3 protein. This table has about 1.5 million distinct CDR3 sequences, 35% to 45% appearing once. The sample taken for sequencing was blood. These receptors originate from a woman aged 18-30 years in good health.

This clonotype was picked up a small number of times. In DNA form, the CDR3 reads TGCGCCAGCAGCCCCCCCGATGCTAGTTATGGCTACACCTTC. Its protein is CASSPPDASYGYTF. The chain couples TRBV5-1 to TRBJ1-2; D unresolved. Trimming took off 4 bases at V and 5 bases at J, with 15 bases between the two ends. The CDR3 is made up of 14 amino acids. Germline CDR1 and CDR2: SGHRS and YFSETQ.

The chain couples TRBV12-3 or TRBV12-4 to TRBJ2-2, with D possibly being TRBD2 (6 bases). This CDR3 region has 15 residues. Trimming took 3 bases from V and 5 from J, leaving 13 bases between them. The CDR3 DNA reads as TGTGCCAGCAGTTTGAGGGACGGGAGAACCGGGGAGCTGTTTTTT. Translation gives CASSLRDGRTGELFF.

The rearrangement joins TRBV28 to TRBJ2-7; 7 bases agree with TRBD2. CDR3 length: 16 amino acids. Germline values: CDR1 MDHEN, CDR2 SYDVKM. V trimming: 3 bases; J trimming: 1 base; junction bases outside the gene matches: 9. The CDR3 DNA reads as TGTGCCAGCAGTTTTCCCCGGCTAGCGGCGTCCTACGAGCAGTACTTC. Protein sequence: CASSFPRLAASYEQYF.